The clone carrying this T cell receptor (beta chain) was observed at least ten times. Genomic DNA provided the template from which TCR beta VDJ and CDR3 profiles were obtained. Each CDR3 protein gets one entry after TCRdb re-called the reads with MiXCR. The data contain 150,000 to 200,000 distinct CDR3 sequences, less than 60% of them singletons. The sample belongs to a study of CD8+CD57+ T cells in acquired aplastic anemia. Sequencing was done on patients that had shown CD8+CD57+ cell expansion by flow cytometry. V was cut by 2 bases and J by 1 base, with 8 bases left in between. The germline gives CDR1 MNHEY, CDR2 SVGAGI. The CDR3 is 14 amino acids.

Input material: sorted CD4+, CD8+, or CD8+CD57+ T cells (not recorded which) from PBMCs. This chain uses TRBV6-5 with TRBJ1-1; the D gene is possibly TRBD1 (6 bases). This TCR was sampled from a human donor with aplastic anemia. The CDR3 region is CASSYGTPNTEAFF. CDR3 nucleotide sequence: TGTGCCAGCAGTTACGGGACACCGAACACTGAAGCTTTCTTT.